This T cell receptor (beta chain) was obtained from a study of blood T cell repertoires in COVID-19. Overall study: The origin of the acute and convalescent COVID-19 samples was the United States, Italy and Spain.

Only in-frame clones appear in the TCRdb table, and some are missing; sequencing was by immunoSEQ multiplex PCR. The sample lists about 140,000 clones, about 86% occurring once. The germline V gene has CDR1 SGHTA and CDR2 FQGTGA. The CDR3 is 18 amino acids. After removal of 5 bases from V and 6 bases from J, the junction contained 18 bases not matched to a gene. Input material: peripheral blood. The clonotype was recovered from a woman aged 60 to 75 with acute or convalescent COVID-19. The genes are TRBV7-3 and TRBJ2-3; 9 nucleotides align to TRBD2. The CDR3 DNA reads TGTGCCAGCAGCCTCGACGGGGCTAGCGGGACTTTGGGGGATACGCAGTATTTT. Protein product: CASSLDGASGTLGDTQYF.